Listed below are T cell receptor beta chains from one sample, sequenced in a study of human T cells and chemical hapten exposure. Each CDR3 protein gets one entry after TCRdb re-called the RACE reads with MiXCR. This sample has roughly 200,000 distinct CDR3 sequences, with around 25% found just once. Sequenced here: whole blood, sampled in connection with sensitization to the hapten diphenylcyclopropenone (DPC). These receptors came from a woman aged 40 to 55 with alopecia areata. Some clones in this sample may be carry-over from other donors' samples. Each CDR3 is given with its conserved first and last residue. Each record gives: CDR3 length, V gene, clone size, D gene, J gene, CDR3 protein, CDR3 DNA. A D gene is named only where the DNA matches it firmly. Not all rows give a size; the values are once, few, many and, for expanded clones, a class.

length: 13; V: TRBV6-1; size: few; D: TRBD1; J: TRBJ1-1; CDR3: CASSVQGAQIAFF; DNA: TGTGCCAGCAGTGTACAGGGGGCTCAGATAGCTTTCTTT
length: 13; V: TRBV27; size: once; D: -; J: TRBJ2-3; CDR3: CASRGIGADTQYF; DNA: TGTGCCAGCAGGGGGATCGGGGCGGATACGCAGTATTTT
length: 16; V: TRBV20-1; size: few; D: TRBD1; J: TRBJ1-1; CDR3: CSASGTGGRLNTEAFF; DNA: TGCAGTGCTAGTGGGACAGGGGGACGGTTGAACACTGAAGCTTTCTTT
length: 12; V: TRBV24-1; size: -; D: -; J: TRBJ2-1; CDR3: CATSGLVNEQFF; DNA: TGTGCCACCAGTGGGCTAGTCAATGAGCAGTTCTTC
length: 9; V: TRBV20-1; size: -; D: -; J: TRBJ2-1; CDR3: CSVGVEQFF; DNA: TGCAGTGTAGGAGTTGAGCAGTTCTTC
length: 18; V: TRBV20-1; size: few; D: -; J: TRBJ1-6; CDR3: CSARATERISSYNSPLHF; DNA: TGCAGTGCTAGGGCGACGGAAAGGATAAGCTCCTATAATTCACCCCTCCACTTT
length: 15; V: TRBV27; size: -; D: TRBD1; J: TRBJ1-2; CDR3: CASSLRTGGHYGYTF; DNA: TGTGCCAGCAGTTTAAGGACAGGGGGCCACTATGGCTACACCTTC
length: 15; V: TRBV9; size: few; D: -; J: TRBJ1-1; CDR3: CASSVEPQSNTEAFF; DNA: TGTGCCAGCAGCGTAGAACCACAGTCGAACACTGAAGCTTTCTTT
length: 12; V: TRBV20-1; size: -; D: -; J: TRBJ2-7; CDR3: CSAAGGTYEQYF; DNA: TGCAGTGCTGCCGGGGGCACCTACGAGCAGTACTTC
length: 14; V: TRBV5-1; size: -; D: TRBD1; J: TRBJ1-1; CDR3: CASSSGQGGSVAFF; DNA: TGCGCCAGCAGCTCGGGACAGGGCGGTTCGGTAGCTTTCTTT
length: 16; V: TRBV6-6; size: -; D: -; J: TRBJ1-6; CDR3: CASSWGGPQDGSPLHF; DNA: TGTGCCAGCAGTTGGGGGGGTCCCCAGGACGGATCACCCCTCCACTTT
length: 15; V: TRBV5-1; size: -; D: -; J: TRBJ1-3; CDR3: CASSLGESSGNTIYF; DNA: TGCGCCAGCAGCTTGGGAGAGTCCTCTGGAAACACCATATATTTT
length: 14; V: TRBV4-2; size: few; D: -; J: TRBJ1-1; CDR3: CASSQDFEATEAFF; DNA: TGTGCCAGCAGCCAAGATTTTGAGGCCACTGAAGCTTTCTTT
length: 14; V: TRBV27; size: -; D: -; J: TRBJ1-4; CDR3: CASRLRATNEKLFF; DNA: TGTGCCAGCAGACTTAGGGCAACTAATGAAAAACTGTTTTTT
length: 15; V: TRBV29-1; size: few; D: TRBD1; J: TRBJ2-7; CDR3: CSVEGTGGLGYEQYF; DNA: TGCAGCGTTGAAGGTACAGGGGGCCTCGGCTACGAGCAGTACTTC
length: 17; V: TRBV12-2; size: -; D: -; J: TRBJ1-5; CDR3: CASREETGEVFNQPQHF; DNA: TGTGCAAGTCGCGAGGAGACAGGGGAAGTTTTCAATCAGCCCCAGCATTTT
length: 15; V: TRBV3-1; size: -; D: TRBD1; J: TRBJ2-3; CDR3: CASSRRTGGADTQYF; DNA: TGTGCCAGCAGCCGACGTACAGGGGGAGCAGATACGCAGTATTTT
length: 13; V: TRBV7-9; size: few; D: -; J: TRBJ2-5; CDR3: CASSPSLSETQYF; DNA: TGTGCCAGCAGCCCCAGCCTCTCCGAGACCCAGTACTTC
length: 16; V: TRBV15; size: many; D: TRBD1; J: TRBJ2-7; CDR3: CATSVTGTDTSYEQYF; DNA: TGTGCCACCAGCGTTACCGGGACAGACACCTCCTACGAGCAGTACTTC
length: 16; V: TRBV5-1; size: -; D: TRBD1; J: TRBJ1-2; CDR3: CASSLDPGTAWRGYTF; DNA: TGCGCCAGCAGCCTAGACCCCGGGACAGCATGGCGTGGCTACACCTTC
length: 14; V: TRBV28; size: -; D: -; J: TRBJ1-2; CDR3: CASCGTGLINGYTF; DNA: TGTGCCAGCTGTGGGACCGGGCTAATCAATGGCTACACCTTC
length: 11; V: TRBV6-5; size: -; D: -; J: TRBJ2-7; CDR3: CASRRLYEQYF; DNA: TGTGCCAGCAGGCGCCTCTACGAGCAGTACTTC